The TCR beta chain described here comes from a study of shared clonotypes between healthy human individuals. Concerning this clone: This is likely an artifact of a read error, given a far larger clone one base away.

The germline V gene has CDR1 GTSNPN and CDR2 SVGIG (reference sequence). The CDR3 contains 11 residues. V was cut by 5 bases and J by 5 bases, with 9 bases left in between. Using immunoSEQ multiplex PCR, the repertoire was profiled, and TCRdb retains in-frame clones only, with some absent. The data show about half a million clones, 60% to 80% seen once. Each of the donors was a healthy adult who was HIV-negative and had not had a recent acute infection or vaccination. Each donor was a Caucasian adult residing in Nashville, Tennessee. The chain is built from TRBV30 and TRBJ1-1; D is perhaps TRBD1 (6 bases). Sequences were obtained from PBMCs. The sequence derives from a woman aged 40 to 50 in good health. Some clones in this sample may be carry-over from other donors' samples. The DNA of the CDR3 is TGTGCCTGGGGGGACATGACTGAAGCTTTCTTT. Protein product: CAWGDMTEAFF.